Each of the 8 T cell receptor beta chains below was sequenced from the same sample in a study of shared clonotypes between healthy human individuals. Here immunoSEQ multiplex PCR was the method, and the copy in TCRdb shows in-frame clones only, minus some. The table lists about 520,000 clones, approximately 95% of them singletons. Material: naive CD4+ T cells sorted from blood. Subset meaning: CD45RA+ positively selected. These receptors were taken from a woman aged 30 to 39 in good health.

V gene TRBV5-8 combines with J gene TRBJ1-5; TRBD1 is a possible D gene (6 bases). This CDR3 is built from 15 residues. The germline V and J ends were trimmed by 4 bases and 3 bases, with 14 bases remaining between them. Germline CDR1 reads SGHTS; CDR2 reads YDEGEE. CDR3 coding DNA: TGTGCCAGCAGCCTGGAGTACAGGGCCAATCAGCCCCAGCATTTT. Residues: CASSLEYRANQPQHF. Supplemented by reference TRBV5-8 and TRBJ1-5, the full variable domain reads EAGVTQSPTHLIKTRGQQATLRCSPISGHTSVYWYQQALGLGLQFLLWYDEGEERNRGNFPPRFSGRQFPNYSSELNVNALELEDSALYLCASSLEYRANQPQHFGDGTRLSIL.

This chain connects TRBV27 to TRBJ1-1; maybe TRBD1 (5 bases). V was cut by 7 bases and J by 4 bases, with 25 bases left in between. The CDR3 has 17 amino acids. Germline V lookup: CDR1 MNHEY, CDR2 SMNVEV (reference sequence). The CDR3 is CASTYLGGGGVSTEAFF. Here the CDR3 DNA reads TGTGCCAGCACTTACCTGGGGGGGGGTGGAGTAAGCACTGAAGCTTTCTTT.

This chain connects TRBV10-3 to TRBJ2-5; 7 nucleotides agree with TRBD1. Germline values: CDR1 ENHRY, CDR2 SYGVKD. Losses at the gene ends were 6 bases for V and 5 bases for J; bases not matched to a gene: 3. The CDR3 extends over 12 amino acids. This CDR3 is CAISRGFETQYF. The CDR3 coding sequence is TGTGCCATCAGCAGGGGGTTCGAGACCCAGTACTTC.

Only one count was recorded for this clone. This chain links TRBV9 with TRBJ2-3; TRBD2 matches at 8 bases. This CDR3 region has 15 residues. V shed 3 bases and J 0 bases; nucleotides not matched to a gene: 3. Germline CDR1 SGDLS, CDR2 YYNGEE. This chain's CDR3 is CASSATSASTDTQYF. In DNA form, the CDR3 reads TGTGCCAGCAGCGCGACTAGCGCGAGCACAGATACGCAGTATTTT.

V gene TRBV7-6 combines with J gene TRBJ1-3; 10 bases match TRBD1. CDR1 is SGHVS, CDR2 FNYEAQ, per germline. V was pared by 5 bases and J by 3 bases, with 16 bases of the junction left unmatched. This CDR3 region has 19 residues. This CDR3 is CASSTEAGQGSSYGNTIYF. CDR3 in DNA: TGTGCCAGCAGCACCGAGGCGGGACAGGGGTCCTCTTATGGAAACACCATATATTTT.

This chain links TRBV2 with TRBJ2-7; 8 bases are a match to TRBD1. This CDR3 spans 14 amino acids. CDR1 is SNHLY and CDR2 is FYNNEI in the germline V gene. With 4 bases clipped from V and 7 bases from J, the junction kept 9 bases outside the gene matches. The DNA for the CDR3 is TGTGCCAGCAGTGCCCAGGGGGCATCTACGGAGCAGTACTTC. Encoded protein: CASSAQGASTEQYF.

The chain recombines TRBV7-2 with TRBJ2-3; 8 positions agree with TRBD2. This CDR3 is 16 amino acids long. Germline values: CDR1 SGHTA, CDR2 FQGNSA. Trimming took 4 bases from V and 3 from J; bases not matched to a gene: 9. Here the CDR3 reads CASSSPPGRGTDTQYF. For the CDR3, the DNA is TGTGCCAGCAGCTCCCCCCCCGGGAGGGGAACAGATACGCAGTATTTT. The whole variable domain, remainder taken from reference TRBV7-2 and TRBJ2-3, is GAGVSQSPSNKVTEKGKDVELRCDPISGHTALYWYRQSLGQGLEFLIYFQGNSAPDKSGLPSDRFSAERTGGSVSTLTIQRTQQEDSAVYLCASSSPPGRGTDTQYFGPGTRLTVL.

The chain is built from TRBV10-3 and TRBJ2-7; 11 nucleotides align to TRBD1. Germline lookup yields CDR1 ENHRY and CDR2 SYGVKD. Trimming removed 3 bases from V and 3 bases from J; junction bases left unmatched: 4. The CDR3 spans 15 residues. CDR3 amino acids: CAISDSGTGGYEQYF. In nucleotides, the CDR3 is TGTGCCATCAGTGACTCCGGGACAGGGGGCTACGAGCAGTACTTC.